A selection of T cell receptor beta chains follows, all from one sample in a study of graft-versus-host responses after intestinal transplantation. Method: immunoSEQ multiplex PCR; TCRdb's copy keeps in-frame clones and lacks some. Among around 35,000 clones, 87% were seen once, and the ten largest hold more than 15%. Sequenced here: ileum tissue, sampled 200 to 210 days after intestinal transplant. Source of these receptors: a human patient who received an intestinal transplant, so some T cells may come from the graft donor. The CDR3 runs from the conserved cysteine through the conserved F or W. The order of the fields is D gene, J gene, V gene, clone size, CDR3 protein, CDR3 DNA. D genes are given only for firm matches. Clone size, where shown, is once, few, many, or a class for clones that have expanded.

TRBD1	TRBJ1-2	TRBV6-1	once	CASSDDRGENYGYTF	TGTGCCAGCAGTGATGACAGGGGCGAAAACTATGGCTACACCTTC
.	TRBJ2-1	TRBV29-1	.	CSVEDVYNEQFF	TGCAGCGTTGAAGATGTTTACAATGAGCAGTTCTTC
.	TRBJ2-1	TRBV2	.	CASSDRDYNEQFF	TGTGCCAGCAGTGACAGGGACTACAATGAGCAGTTCTTC
TRBD2	TRBJ2-1	TRBV5-4	.	CASSLRRWTSGSNEQFF	TGTGCCAGCAGCTTACGGAGATGGACTAGCGGGAGCAATGAGCAGTTCTTC
.	TRBJ1-2	TRBV7-8	.	CASSLEQSYGYTF	TGTGCCAGCAGCTTAGAACAGTCCTATGGCTACACCTTC
.	TRBJ2-2	TRBV15	.	CATSRVPGELFF	TGTGCCACCAGCAGAGTCCCCGGGGAGCTGTTTTTT
.	TRBJ1-5	TRBV27	.	CASSPGVDGSNQPQHF	TGTGCCAGCAGTCCAGGGGTAGATGGGAGCAATCAGCCCCAGCATTTT
TRBD1	TRBJ1-2	TRBV27	once	CASSSFGQANYGYTF	TGTGCCAGCAGTTCCTTTGGACAGGCTAACTATGGCTACACCTTC
.	TRBJ1-1	TRBV6-5	few	CASSYQRYFTEAFF	TGTGCCAGCAGTTATCAGAGATATTTCACTGAAGCTTTCTTT
TRBD1	TRBJ1-1	TRBV28	.	CASSSPGTGNTEAFF	TGTGCCAGCAGTTCCCCCGGGACAGGCAACACTGAAGCTTTCTTT
.	TRBJ2-3	TRBV11-2	.	CASSSTDTQYF	TGTGCCAGCAGCTCCACAGATACGCAGTATTTT
.	TRBJ2-5	TRBV28	.	CASSLQGLETQYF	TGTGCCAGCAGTCTACAGGGACTGGAGACCCAGTACTTC
TRBD2	TRBJ2-7	TRBV27	few	CASSFNSGSWYF	TGTGCCAGCAGTTTTAATAGCGGGAGTTGGTACTTC
TRBD1	TRBJ2-7	TRBV4-1	.	CASSQQGTGAEFF	TGCGCCAGCAGCCAACAGGGGACAGGGGCGGAATTCTTC
TRBD1	TRBJ2-7	TRBV27	.	CASTLTGGAYEQYF	TGTGCCAGCACCTTGACAGGGGGGGCCTACGAGCAGTACTTC
TRBD2	TRBJ2-1	TRBV6-5	.	CASSYGTSGATRKEFF	TGTGCCAGCAGTTACGGGACTAGCGGGGCCACGAGGAAGGAGTTCTTC
.	TRBJ2-2	TRBV7-9	.	CASSPPVRTGELFF	TGTGCCAGCAGCCCCCCGGTCCGGACCGGGGAGCTGTTTTTT
TRBD1	TRBJ1-5	TRBV7-8	few	CASSLGATGLINQPQHF	TGTGCCAGCAGCTTGGGCGCGACAGGGTTGATCAATCAGCCCCAGCATTTT
.	TRBJ2-3	TRBV4-2	.	CASSQVESGPLRDTQYF	TGTGCCAGCAGCCAGGTTGAAAGCGGGCCGCTGAGGGATACGCAGTATTTT
.	TRBJ2-1	TRBV21-1	.	CASSQDRLDDCSEQFF	TGTGCCAGCAGCCAAGACCGACTAGACGATTGTTCTGAGCAGTTCTTC
.	TRBJ2-7	TRBV10-3	few	CAISEYVEQYF	TGTGCCATCAGTGAGTACGTCGAGCAGTACTTC
TRBD1	TRBJ1-5	TRBV5-6	few	CASSFGTGAQPQHF	TGTGCCAGCAGCTTTGGGACAGGGGCTCAGCCCCAGCATTTT
.	TRBJ1-1	TRBV20-1	.	CSALRETEAFF	TGCAGTGCTCTCAGGGAAACTGAAGCTTTCTTT
.	TRBJ2-7	TRBV11-3	.	CASSLDSTRVGEQYF	TGTGCCAGCAGCTTAGATTCGACCAGGGTCGGCGAGCAGTACTTC
.	TRBJ2-1	TRBV6-5	.	CASSEALAGRQFF	TGTGCCAGCAGTGAAGCTCTGGCGGGGCGGCAGTTCTTC
TRBD1	TRBJ1-4	TRBV2	once	CASRLQGATNEKLFF	TGTGCCAGCAGGCTTCAGGGGGCAACTAATGAAAAACTGTTTTTT
TRBD2	TRBJ2-3	TRBV15	.	CATSRELAGAPGDTQYF	TGTGCCACCAGCAGAGAATTAGCGGGAGCGCCGGGAGATACGCAGTATTTT
.	TRBJ2-7	TRBV6-1	.	CASSEIGVNEQYF	TGTGCCAGCAGTGAAATTGGGGTGAACGAGCAGTACTTC
.	TRBJ2-7	TRBV28	.	CASSQIVEQYF	TGTGCCAGCAGCCAAATTGTCGAGCAGTACTTC
.	TRBJ2-5	TRBV7-9	.	CASSLGSETQYF	TGTGCCAGCAGCTTAGGGTCTGAGACCCAGTACTTC
.	TRBJ2-5	TRBV6-5	.	CASRKLRSGQETQYF	TGTGCCAGCAGAAAACTAAGATCCGGGCAAGAGACCCAGTACTTC
.	TRBJ1-2	TRBV5-5	.	CASSWQGYGYTF	TGTGCCAGCAGCTGGCAGGGGTATGGCTACACCTTC
.	TRBJ1-2	TRBV7-2	.	CASSLPLGPYGYTF	TGTGCCAGCAGCTTACCCTTAGGGCCCTATGGCTACACCTTC
.	TRBJ1-1	TRBV30	.	CAWSVAKDTEAFF	TGTGCCTGGAGTGTAGCCAAGGACACTGAAGCTTTCTTT
.	TRBJ2-5	TRBV2	.	CASSSGQETQYF	TGTGCCAGCAGCTCCGGGCAAGAGACCCAGTACTTC
.	TRBJ2-3	TRBV27	.	CASQGGLGPDTQYF	TGTGCCAGCCAGGGGGGACTAGGGCCAGATACGCAGTATTTT
TRBD1	TRBJ2-7	TRBV27	.	CASSLGTGFYEQYF	TGTGCCAGCAGTTTAGGGACAGGGTTTTACGAGCAGTACTTC
.	TRBJ2-1	TRBV15	.	CATSKGNEQFF	TGTGCCACCAGCAAAGGAAATGAGCAGTTCTTC
.	TRBJ1-1	TRBV6-5	few	CASSYVDGDTEAFF	TGTGCCAGCAGTTACGTCGACGGGGACACTGAAGCTTTCTTT
.	TRBJ2-6	TRBV6-6	.	CASTKGGLSGANVLTF	TGTGCCAGCACCAAGGGGGGCCTCTCTGGGGCCAACGTCCTGACTTTC
.	TRBJ2-7	TRBV18	once	CASSPPQGLVFEQYF	TGTGCCAGCTCACCACCGCAGGGATTGGTTTTCGAGCAGTACTTC
TRBD1	TRBJ2-7	TRBV6-5	.	CASSYLVGQAYEQYF	TGTGCCAGCAGTTACTTAGTGGGACAGGCCTACGAGCAGTACTTC
.	TRBJ1-1	TRBV30	few	CAWSQENWSEAFF	TGTGCCTGGTCACAGGAAAATTGGTCTGAAGCTTTCTTT
.	TRBJ2-3	TRBV6-6	.	CASSYGGEADTQYF	TGTGCCAGCAGTTACGGCGGGGAGGCAGATACGCAGTATTTT
TRBD1	TRBJ1-1	TRBV28	once	CASRPQTGAYTEAFF	TGTGCCAGCAGACCCCAGACAGGGGCTTACACTGAAGCTTTCTTT
.	TRBJ1-1	TRBV19	few	CASRPSKEGKRTEAFF	TGTGCCAGTAGGCCCTCGAAGGAGGGGAAGAGGACTGAAGCTTTCTTT
.	TRBJ1-2	TRBV27	.	CASRIGQTYGYTF	TGTGCCAGCAGAATCGGACAGACCTATGGCTACACCTTC
TRBD2	TRBJ2-3	TRBV6-1	once	CASKREGDTQYF	TGTGCCAGCAAGAGGGAGGGAGATACGCAGTATTTT
.	TRBJ2-1	TRBV5-6	.	CASSLVRAEQFF	TGTGCCAGCAGCTTGGTCAGGGCTGAGCAGTTCTTC
TRBD1	TRBJ1-4	TRBV13	.	CASSLAGDRDGEKLFF	TGTGCCAGCAGCTTAGCGGGGGACAGGGATGGTGAAAAACTGTTTTTT
TRBD1	TRBJ2-7	TRBV28	.	CASSYGQGVDYEQYF	TGTGCCAGCAGTTACGGACAGGGGGTCGACTACGAGCAGTACTTC
TRBD1	TRBJ1-1	TRBV27	once	CASSQTGGLTEAFF	TGTGCCAGCAGCCAGACAGGGGGTCTCACTGAAGCTTTCTTT
.	TRBJ1-1	TRBV10-3	once	CAISQGGMNTEAFF	TGTGCCATCAGCCAAGGGGGGATGAACACTGAAGCTTTCTTT
.	TRBJ2-5	TRBV19	.	CASSIRDGPTKTQYF	TGTGCCAGTAGTATTAGAGACGGGCCGACGAAGACCCAGTACTTC
TRBD2	TRBJ2-1	TRBV27	.	CASSLGLAGDLYNEQFF	TGTGCCAGCAGTTTAGGACTAGCGGGAGACTTATACAATGAGCAGTTCTTC
TRBD1	TRBJ2-7	TRBV6-5	.	CASSSRTGYEQYF	TGTGCCAGCAGTTCCCGGACAGGGTACGAGCAGTACTTC
TRBD2	TRBJ2-1	TRBV5-8	.	CASSPMSHGLAGVEQFF	TGTGCCAGCAGCCCAATGAGCCACGGACTAGCGGGAGTTGAGCAGTTCTTC